This entry features one T cell receptor beta chain sequence. The data are from a study of OX40 agonist ivuxolimab in advanced cancers. Across the study: Two cutaneous melanoma patients and one hepatocellular carcinoma patient, three in all, had partial responses.

Germline V CDR1 and CDR2: LNHNV, YYDKDF (reference sequence). Losses at the gene ends were 9 bases for V and 6 bases for J; bases not matched to a gene: 8. The CDR3 covers 15 residues. Measured with immunoSEQ multiplex PCR; TCRdb has only the in-frame clones, and not every one. Found here are tens of thousands of clones, roughly 84% of them singletons; the top ten hold under 0.35%. The TCR was taken from an adult with an advanced solid tumor such as melanoma, head and neck, liver or kidney cancer. This rearrangement joins TRBV15 to TRBJ2-3; 14 positions agree with TRBD2. Specimen: CD4+ or CD8+ T cells sorted from blood, collected in a trial of the OX40 agonist ivuxolimab. In DNA, the CDR3 is TGTGCCACGGGACCGGGACTAGCGGGGGCCGATACGCAGTATTTT. This sequence encodes CATGPGLAGADTQYF.